Shown below are 21 T cell receptor beta chains from a single sample sequenced in a study of blood T cell repertoires in COVID-19. Only in-frame clones appear in the TCRdb table, and some are missing; sequencing was by immunoSEQ multiplex PCR. The sample lists 350,000 to 450,000 clones; over 75% were seen once. The sequenced material came from PBMCs or T cells enriched from blood (not recorded which). The receptors here all came from a woman aged 18-30 years who had been exposed to COVID-19.

This sequence joins TRBV20-1 and TRBJ2-1; D is unclear. The CDR3 consists of 11 residues. V was cut by 0 bases and J by 8 bases, with 5 bases left in between. Germline CDR1 is DFQATT and CDR2 is SNEGSKA (reference sequence). CDR3 in amino acids: CSARDRYEQFF. The CDR3 bases are TGCAGTGCTAGAGATCGTTATGAGCAGTTCTTC.

This chain connects TRBV11-3 to TRBJ1-1; 7 bases map to TRBD1. The CDR3 spans 15 residues. Germline assignment: CDR1 SGHNT and CDR2 YENEEA. After removal of 5 bases from V and 0 bases from J, the junction contained 6 bases not matched to a gene. The CDR3 loop is CASSPRTGMNTEAFF. The CDR3, as DNA: TGTGCCAGCAGCCCGCGGACAGGTATGAACACTGAAGCTTTCTTT. Drawing the rest from reference TRBV11-3 and TRBJ1-1, the complete variable domain is EAGVVQSPRYKIIEKKQPVAFWCNPISGHNTLYWYLQNLGQGPELLIRYENEEAVDDSQLPKDRFSAERLKGVDSTLKIQPAELGDSAVYLCASSPRTGMNTEAFFGQGTRLTVV.

A word on this clone: The junction and the germline gene differ at one end; a read error may be behind it. The chain recombines TRBV6-6 with TRBJ2-4; D may be TRBD2 (5 bases). The CDR3 is 11 residues long. The V gene's germline CDR1 is MNHNY and CDR2 SVGAGI (reference sequence). The CDR3 bases are TGTGCCAGCAGCCGGGATCAGCAATGCCGCTTC. Protein sequence: CASSRDQQCRF.

The chain is built from TRBV11-2 and TRBJ2-5, with 10 bases matching TRBD2. From germline, CDR1 is SGHAT and CDR2 FQNNGV. The length of the CDR3 is 16 residues. V was pared by 1 base and J by 4 bases, with 6 bases of the junction left unmatched. Here the CDR3 DNA reads TGTGCCAGCAGCTTAGGGAGCGGGAGGGGGAGAGAGACCCAGTACTTC. Amino acids: CASSLGSGRGRETQYF.

The chain has TRBV27 and TRBJ1-4; TRBD1 might be the D (5 bases). This CDR3 is 14 amino acids long. The V end was cut by 5 bases, the J end by 0 bases, with 7 bases between. Germline V gene sequence: CDR1 MNHEY, CDR2 SMNVEV (reference sequence). DNA of the CDR3: TGTGCCAGCAGTCTGACAGCAACTAATGAAAAACTGTTTTTT. This sequence encodes CASSLTATNEKLFF.

J is TRBJ1-5 and V is TRBV9; D is perhaps TRBD1 (5 bases). The CDR3 is 15 amino acids. Trimming removed 4 bases from V and 7 bases from J, with 18 bases in between. In germline, CDR1 is SGDLS, CDR2 YYNGEE. The CDR3 loop is CASSPEGGARQPQHF. The CDR3 DNA reads as TGTGCCAGCAGCCCCGAGGGAGGGGCTAGGCAGCCCCAGCATTTT.

The rearrangement uses TRBV24-1 and TRBJ2-7; 8 positions agree with TRBD1. Looked up from germline, CDR1 is KGHDR and CDR2 is SFDVKD. The ends lost 6 bases at V and 4 bases at J; junction bases unmatched: 10. The CDR3 consists of 15 residues. The CDR3 nucleotides read TGTGCCACCAGTCCAACCCGGACAGGGTGGTACGAGCAGTACTTC. Protein sequence: CATSPTRTGWYEQYF.

The V call is TRBV28, the J call TRBJ1-1; no clear D gene. Germline V CDR1 and CDR2: MDHEN, SYDVKM. The V end lost 7 bases, the J end lost 7 bases, and 10 bases lay between the germline ends. The CDR3 consists of 11 residues. CDR3 sequence reads: CASTSVYEAFF. CDR3 in DNA: TGTGCCAGCACCTCGGTTTATGAAGCTTTCTTT.

The V and J genes are TRBV4-1 and TRBJ1-2; D remains unclear. Germline V gives CDR1 MGHRA, CDR2 YSYEKL. This CDR3 is built from 13 residues. Trimming removed 0 bases at V and 5 bases at J, with 7 bases between. The CDR3 spells CASSQDLAYGYTF. The CDR3 DNA sequence: TGCGCCAGCAGCCAAGATTTAGCGTATGGCTACACCTTC.

The rearrangement links TRBV5-1 to TRBJ2-5; D is ambiguous. There are 12 residues in the CDR3. V was clipped by 3 bases and J by 5 bases, with 8 bases between them. CDR1 and CDR2 (germline): SGHRS, YFSETQ. CDR3 in DNA: TGCGCCAGCAGCTATGATCGGGAGACCCAGTACTTC. Encoded protein: CASSYDRETQYF.

There are a few counts of this clone. The rearrangement joins TRBV27 to TRBJ2-7, with 12 bases matching TRBD2. In germline, CDR1 is MNHEY, CDR2 SMNVEV (reference sequence). There are 17 residues in the CDR3. Trimming took 2 bases from V and 0 from J; bases not matched to a gene: 5. The CDR3, as DNA: TGTGCCAGCAGTTTAAGGGGACTAGCGGGCCACTCCTACGAGCAGTACTTC. This encodes CASSLRGLAGHSYEQYF.

The genes are TRBV2 and TRBJ2-1, with D maybe TRBD2 (5 bases). V was shortened by 8 bases and J by 0 bases, with 8 bases between the two germline ends. The CDR3 loop spans 13 amino acids. Looked up from germline, CDR1 is SNHLY and CDR2 is FYNNEI. As DNA, the CDR3 is TGTGCCAGCGGGAGAAGCTCCTACAATGAGCAGTTCTTC. Its translation is CASGRSSYNEQFF.

The chain joins TRBV7-2 to TRBJ2-5; D might be TRBD2 (7 bases). This CDR3 region has 15 residues. V lost 1 base and J lost 2, with 11 bases in between. CDR1 is SGHTA, CDR2 FQGNSA, per germline. The CDR3 sequence: CASSLGGGLQETQYF. The CDR3 region has the DNA TGTGCCAGCAGCTTAGGGGGGGGCCTACAAGAGACCCAGTACTTC.

The V and J genes are TRBV5-1 and TRBJ2-4; a possible D gene is TRBD1 (5 bases). V lost 0 bases and J lost 6, with 16 bases in between. Per the germline V gene, CDR1 is SGHRS and CDR2 is YFSETQ. The length of the CDR3 is 16 residues. The CDR3 here is CASSLASGQGINIQYF. The CDR3 DNA follows: TGCGCCAGCAGCTTGGCCTCCGGGCAGGGAATAAACATTCAGTACTTC.

CDR3: CASSSAGGSSYEQYF. The CDR3 DNA sequence: TGTGCCAGCAGTTCTGCGGGAGGAAGCTCCTACGAGCAGTACTTC. The rearrangement links TRBV6-5 to TRBJ2-7; TRBD2 aligns across 8 bases. This CDR3 region has 15 residues. J gave up 0 bases and V 4 bases, and 5 bases lay outside the gene matches. CDR1 and CDR2 (germline): MNHEY, SVGAGI.

The chain links TRBV11-1 to TRBJ2-7; 7 nucleotides agree with TRBD1. With 4 bases clipped from V and 5 bases from J, the junction kept 11 bases outside the gene matches. Per germline, CDR1 SGHAT and CDR2 FQDESV (reference sequence). The CDR3 is 15 residues long. The CDR3 loop is CASSSTTGFVNEQYF. In DNA form, the CDR3 reads TGTGCCAGCAGCTCCACGACAGGGTTTGTGAACGAGCAGTACTTC.

The chain combines TRBV5-6 with TRBJ1-6; D ambiguous. The CDR3 totals 12 residues. V was pared by 4 bases and J by 4 bases, with 3 bases between. In germline, CDR1 is SGHDT, CDR2 YYEEEE. CDR3 DNA sequence: TGTGCCAGCAGCCCATATAATTCACCCCTCCACTTT. This sequence encodes CASSPYNSPLHF.

The chain couples TRBV11-2 to TRBJ2-1; perhaps TRBD2 as D (5 bases). The V end lost 7 bases, the J end lost 8 bases, and 15 bases lay between the germline ends. CDR3 length: 13 residues. From germline, CDR1 is SGHAT and CDR2 FQNNGV. CDR3 loop: CASNKRGGDEQFF. CDR3 nucleotides: TGTGCCAGCAACAAACGGGGTGGGGATGAGCAGTTCTTC.

This clone appeared once. V is TRBV29-1 and J is TRBJ1-2; D may be TRBD1 (5 bases). Germline CDR1 SQVTM, CDR2 ANQGSEA. The CDR3 length is 11 residues. The chain's CDR3 is CGTQGGDGYTF. Written as DNA, the CDR3 is TGCGGGACGCAGGGAGGTGATGGCTACACCTTC.

The chain combines TRBV18 with TRBJ1-4, with D tentatively TRBD1 (5 bases). Germline CDR1 is KGHSH and CDR2 is LQKENI. The CDR3 is 15 residues long. Trimming took 3 bases from V and 5 from J, leaving 13 bases between them. For the CDR3, the DNA is TGTGCCAGCTCACCCCAGGGACTGGGGAATGAAAAACTGTTTTTT. Amino acid sequence: CASSPQGLGNEKLFF.

V usage is TRBV10-3 and J usage is TRBJ1-2; TRBD1 might be the D (5 bases). CDR3 length: 13 amino acids. Trimming stripped 3 bases from V and 2 bases from J, with 7 bases between. The germline gives CDR1 ENHRY, CDR2 SYGVKD. The CDR3, as DNA: TGTGCCATCAGTGATGGGGCCAACTATGGCTACACCTTC. This gives the protein CAISDGANYGYTF.